The 30 T cell receptor beta chains listed next were all sequenced from one sample in a study of cytomegalovirus exposure and HLA in healthy donors. The assay was immunoSEQ multiplex PCR, and TCRdb's table has in-frame clones only and misses some. The repertoire consists of a few hundred thousand clones, with roughly 84% occurring once and the leading ten covering more than 13%. Sequenced material: PBMCs. These receptor sequences come from a woman aged 25 to 39 in good health and CMV-seropositive.

V and J are TRBV5-1 and TRBJ2-5; D is uncertain. The CDR3 totals 15 residues. The V end was cut by 0 bases, the J end by 5 bases, with 14 bases between. CDR1 and CDR2 (germline): SGHRS, YFSETQ. CDR3 coding DNA: TGCGCCAGCAGCTTGGATCTTGGCTCGAGGGAGACCCAGTACTTC. Translated, it gives CASSLDLGSRETQYF.

As regards this clone: At one boundary the junction diverges from the germline segment, which might be a read error. The genes are TRBV20-1 and TRBJ2-1; a possible D gene is TRBD2 (5 bases). Germline V gene lookup returns CDR1 DFQATT and CDR2 SNEGSKA (reference sequence). CDR3 length: 11 amino acids. CDR3 residues: CSVPGYNEQFF. CDR3 DNA: TGTAGTGTTCCGGGATACAATGAGCAGTTCTTC.

The chain recombines TRBV18 with TRBJ2-1, with 14 bases matching TRBD2. The CDR3 loop spans 16 amino acids. J gave up 10 bases and V 0 bases, and 5 bases lay outside the gene matches. Per germline, CDR1 KGHSH and CDR2 LQKENI. The CDR3 sequence: CASSPPGLAGVGEQFF. CDR3 nucleotides: TGTGCCAGCTCACCACCGGGACTAGCGGGAGTGGGGGAGCAGTTCTTC.

The V and J genes are TRBV25-1 and TRBJ1-1; D ambiguous. V was trimmed by 1 base and J by 1 base, leaving 13 bases between them. The CDR3 spans 16 residues. Germline V CDR1 and CDR2: MGHDK, SYGVNS. The CDR3 nucleotides are TGTGCCAGCAGTGAATCCCTTGGGGTGGAGAACACTGAAGCTTTCTTT. Its translation is CASSESLGVENTEAFF.

This chain uses TRBV27 with TRBJ1-5; D may be TRBD1 (6 bases). This CDR3 spans 13 amino acids. Looked up from germline, CDR1 is MNHEY and CDR2 is SMNVEV (reference sequence). Trimming left V 8 bases short and J 1 base short, with 9 bases between. The CDR3 loop is CASQRGSNQPQHF. Here the CDR3 DNA reads TGTGCCAGCCAGAGGGGGAGCAATCAGCCCCAGCATTTT.

The J gene is TRBJ2-7, the V gene TRBV25-1, with 7 bases aligning to TRBD1. The CDR3 has 16 amino acids. V was pared by 6 bases and J by 5 bases, with 16 bases of the junction left unmatched. Germline CDR1 is MGHDK and CDR2 is SYGVNS. CDR3 nucleotide sequence: TGTGCCAGCAGCCACGATGACAGGGTTCTAGTCCACGAGCAGTACTTC. Translation gives CASSHDDRVLVHEQYF.

This clone has just one count. This chain links TRBV5-1 with TRBJ2-1; no reliable D call. The germline gives CDR1 SGHRS, CDR2 YFSETQ. The CDR3 contains 15 residues. Trimming shortened V by 0 bases and J by 0 bases, and 7 bases separated the two germline ends. The chain's CDR3 is CASSLGGYSYNEQFF. For the CDR3, the DNA is TGCGCCAGCAGCTTGGGCGGCTACTCCTACAATGAGCAGTTCTTC.

The chain combines TRBV6-1 with TRBJ1-2; D gene unclear. The CDR3 runs to 15 residues. Looked up from germline, CDR1 is MNHNS and CDR2 is SASEGT. Between the trimmed V and J ends, which lost 1 base and 4 bases, there was a span of 13 bases. The CDR3, as DNA: TGTGCCAGCAGTGAAGGTATAGGGATGAGCTATGGCTACACCTTC. Translation gives CASSEGIGMSYGYTF.

The chain is built from TRBV19 and TRBJ2-6, with D unresolved. Trimming took 5 bases from V and 4 from J, leaving 3 bases between them. The CDR3 extends over 12 amino acids. In germline, CDR1 is LNHDA, CDR2 SQIVND (reference sequence). CDR3 DNA sequence: TGTGCCAGTAGTTCCGGGGCCAACGTCCTGACTTTC. The encoded protein is CASSSGANVLTF.

The rearrangement uses TRBV30 and TRBJ2-7; TRBD2 matches 15 bases. The CDR3 totals 15 residues. Unmatched junction bases numbered 3, after V lost 2 bases and J lost 4 bases. The germline V gene has CDR1 GTSNPN and CDR2 SVGIG (reference sequence). The chain's CDR3 is CAWSRGLAGGYEQYF. Written as DNA, the CDR3 is TGTGCCTGGAGTCGGGGACTAGCGGGAGGTTACGAGCAGTACTTC.

The CDR3 loop is CASSFQYEQFF. CDR3 in DNA: TGCGCCAGCAGCTTTCAATATGAGCAGTTCTTC. The V gene is TRBV5-1, the J gene TRBJ2-1; D is unresolved. Trimming pared 2 bases from V and 8 bases from J, leaving 5 bases between. The CDR3 has 11 residues. Germline CDR1 and CDR2: SGHRS and YFSETQ.

The V call is TRBV27, the J call TRBJ2-5, with D tentatively TRBD1 or TRBD2 (5 bases each). V lost 5 bases and J lost 2, with 12 bases in between. The CDR3 runs to 14 residues. Germline loops: CDR1 MNHEY, CDR2 SMNVEV (reference sequence). Here the CDR3 DNA reads TGTGCCAGCAGTCCGGGACCGGTTCAAGAGACCCAGTACTTC. It translates to CASSPGPVQETQYF.

V gene TRBV2 combines with J gene TRBJ2-3; 10 bases are shared with TRBD2. In germline, CDR1 is SNHLY, CDR2 FYNNEI. The CDR3 spans 15 residues. The trim removed 5 bases at V and 4 bases at J, leaving 6 bases unmatched. CDR3 amino acids: CASSISGRNADTQYF. CDR3 in DNA: TGTGCCAGCAGTATTAGCGGGAGGAACGCAGATACGCAGTATTTT.

The rearrangement links TRBV28 to TRBJ1-5; D call uncertain. CDR1 is MDHEN, CDR2 SYDVKM, per germline. Trimming stripped 3 bases from V and 7 bases from J, with 16 bases between. The CDR3 has 15 amino acids. CDR3 coding DNA: TGTGCCAGCAGTTTGATACGTTTCGGCGGCCAGCCCCAGCATTTT. Translated: CASSLIRFGGQPQHF.

J is TRBJ2-5 and V is TRBV7-9; D gene unclear. Per the germline V gene, CDR1 is SEHNR and CDR2 is FQNEAQ (reference sequence). V shed 4 bases and J shed 4 bases, with 7 bases lying between them. This CDR3 spans 12 amino acids. The CDR3 region is CASSSSRETQYF. The CDR3 nucleotides read TGTGCCAGCAGCTCGAGTAGAGAGACCCAGTACTTC.

This clone was observed once. The chain carries TRBV4-1 and TRBJ1-2; TRBD1 aligns across 7 bases. V shed 0 bases and J 0 bases; nucleotides not matched to a gene: 10. Germline lookup yields CDR1 MGHRA and CDR2 YSYEKL. This CDR3 has 18 residues. This CDR3 reads CASSQETRTGRANYGYTF. The CDR3 nucleotides read TGCGCCAGCAGCCAAGAGACTAGGACAGGCAGAGCTAACTATGGCTACACCTTC.

V gene TRBV6-5 combines with J gene TRBJ1-5; no definite D call. Deletions cut 4 bases from V and 0 bases from J, with 7 bases between. Germline CDR1 MNHEY, CDR2 SVGAGI. CDR3 length equals 14 residues. The CDR3 spells CASSFRNSNQPQHF. CDR3 coding DNA: TGTGCCAGCAGTTTCAGGAATAGCAATCAGCCCCAGCATTTT.

The rearrangement links TRBV6-1 to TRBJ2-2, with TRBD2 matching 11 bases. Unmatched junction bases numbered 3, after V lost 2 bases and J lost 4 bases. Germline loops: CDR1 MNHNS, CDR2 SASEGT. The CDR3 is made up of 16 amino acids. CDR3 nucleotides: TGTGCCAGCAGTGAACTAGCGGGAGGACCCACCGGGGAGCTGTTTTTT. It yields the protein CASSELAGGPTGELFF.

This clone appeared a few times. As DNA, the CDR3 is TGTGCCAGCTCACCAAAGGGGGGAGCATACCAAGAGACCCAGTACTTC. Its translation is CASSPKGGAYQETQYF. V is TRBV18 and J is TRBJ2-5; D is perhaps TRBD1 or TRBD2 (6 bases each). Germline loops: CDR1 KGHSH, CDR2 LQKENI. V dropped 2 bases and J dropped 0 bases, with 13 bases sitting between them. This CDR3 is built from 16 residues.

V and J are TRBV10-3 and TRBJ1-3; D is unresolved. Trimming cost V 6 bases and J 0 bases, with 12 bases left between them. The CDR3 length is 15 residues. Germline CDR1 ENHRY, CDR2 SYGVKD. This CDR3 reads CAISQDPSSGNTIYF. The CDR3 DNA is TGTGCCATCAGCCAGGACCCAAGCTCTGGAAACACCATATATTTT.

This chain links TRBV18 with TRBJ1-1, with a possible D match to TRBD1 (5 bases). CDR3 length equals 15 residues. Trimming left V 6 bases short and J 4 bases short, with 18 bases between. Germline V gene lookup returns CDR1 KGHSH and CDR2 LQKENI. This CDR3 reads CASSLVGVPGTEAFF. In DNA, the CDR3 is TGTGCCAGCTCTCTCGTGGGGGTCCCGGGCACTGAAGCTTTCTTT.

V gene TRBV4-1 combines with J gene TRBJ2-7; 7 bases are a match to TRBD2. The germline V gene encodes CDR1 MGHRA and CDR2 YSYEKL. V lost 2 bases to trimming and J lost 5 bases; unmatched junction nucleotides: 3. The CDR3 is 13 amino acids. CDR3 nucleotides: TGCGCCAGCAGCCAACTGGGGGGGGACGAGCAGTACTTC. It is translated as CASSQLGGDEQYF.

CDR3 DNA sequence: TGCGCCAGCAGCATGGACGAAGATACGCAGTATTTT. This codes for CASSMDEDTQYF. The chain joins TRBV5-1 to TRBJ2-3; no clear D gene. CDR3 length: 12 residues. V lost 4 bases and J lost 5, with 8 bases in between. Germline CDR1 and CDR2: SGHRS and YFSETQ.

The chain combines TRBV30 with TRBJ1-1; D uncertain. This CDR3 has 13 amino acids. V was pared by 0 bases and J by 1 base, with 6 bases between. Germline V gene data show CDR1 as GTSNPN and CDR2 as SVGIG (reference sequence). As DNA, the CDR3 is TGTGCCTGGAGTGTGACGACGAACACTGAAGCTTTCTTT. It encodes CAWSVTTNTEAFF.

J is TRBJ1-5 and V is TRBV27; D unclear. The V gene's germline CDR1 is MNHEY and CDR2 SMNVEV (reference sequence). CDR3 length: 13 amino acids. Trimming left V 2 bases short and J 2 bases short, with 4 bases between. The CDR3 region is CASSLSGNQPQHF. The CDR3 DNA is TGTGCCAGCAGTTTAAGTGGCAATCAGCCCCAGCATTTT.

A single count supports this clone. The J gene is TRBJ2-5, the V gene TRBV2, with D unresolved. The CDR3 runs 14 residues. Per germline, CDR1 SNHLY and CDR2 FYNNEI. V lost 8 bases and J lost 2, with 15 bases in between. DNA of the CDR3: TGTGCCAGCTCGCGTTCGTATACTCAAGAGACCCAGTACTTC. It translates to CASSRSYTQETQYF. Using reference TRBV2 and TRBJ2-5 for the parts outside the CDR3, the full variable domain is EPEVTQTPSHQVTQMGQEVILRCVPISNHLYFYWYRQILGQKVEFLVSFYNNEISEKSEIFDDQFSVERPDGSNFTLKIRSTKLEDSAMYFCASSRSYTQETQYFGPGTRLLVL.

This clone has only one observation. The rearrangement joins TRBV5-1 to TRBJ2-2; no clear D gene. V dropped 0 bases and J dropped 8 bases, with 5 bases sitting between them. The V gene's germline CDR1 is SGHRS and CDR2 YFSETQ. The CDR3 consists of 12 residues. The CDR3 here is CASSLDLGELFF. The CDR3 coding sequence is TGCGCCAGCAGCTTGGATCTGGGGGAGCTGTTTTTT.

This chain links TRBV5-1 with TRBJ2-1, with 11 bases fitting TRBD2. The junction had 4 bases not matched to a gene; V was cut back by 2 bases and J by 9 bases. The CDR3 is 14 amino acids. The germline gives CDR1 SGHRS, CDR2 YFSETQ. The CDR3 region has the DNA TGCGCCAGCAGCTTACTAGCGGGAGCGGTTGAGCAGTTCTTC. Translated, it gives CASSLLAGAVEQFF. Full variable domain (remainder filled in from reference TRBV5-1 and TRBJ2-1): KAGVTQTPRYLIKTRGQQVTLSCSPISGHRSVSWYQQTPGQGLQFLFEYFSETQRNKGNFPGRFSGRQFSNSRSEMNVSTLELGDSALYLCASSLLAGAVEQFFGPGTRLTVL.

The chain employs TRBV5-1 and TRBJ2-4; 13 bases line up with TRBD2. Germline CDR1 SGHRS, CDR2 YFSETQ. J lost 7 bases, V lost 2 bases, and 6 bases had no gene match. CDR3 length: 16 amino acids. DNA of the CDR3: TGCGCCAGCAGCTTACTAGCGGGAGGGCCTCGGAACATTCAGTACTTC. Translated: CASSLLAGGPRNIQYF. The full variable domain, completed using reference TRBV5-1 and TRBJ2-4, is KAGVTQTPRYLIKTRGQQVTLSCSPISGHRSVSWYQQTPGQGLQFLFEYFSETQRNKGNFPGRFSGRQFSNSRSEMNVSTLELGDSALYLCASSLLAGGPRNIQYFGAGTRLSVL.

The chain carries TRBV29-1 and TRBJ2-7, with D possibly matching TRBD2 (5 bases). The CDR3 contains 12 residues. Germline V CDR1 and CDR2: SQVTM, ANQGSEA. Deletions cut 3 bases from V and 6 bases from J, with 12 bases between. CDR3 nucleotides: TGCAGCGTTGAGATCGGGATCCTCGAGCAGTACTTC. It encodes CSVEIGILEQYF.